One sample yielded the 2 T cell receptor beta chains listed below, sequenced in a study of T cells after somatic rescue of genetic block. Some clones are missing from TCRdb's copy, which holds only in-frame ones; the method was immunoSEQ multiplex PCR. The sample consists of 7,300 or so clones, approximately 82% of them appearing once. The source material was peripheral blood mononuclear cells (PBMCs). These receptor sequences come from a boy younger than 18.

The genes are TRBV10-3 and TRBJ2-2; 8 bases match TRBD1. The V and J ends lost 7 bases and 4 bases, in that order; junction bases with no gene match: 11. Looked up from germline, CDR1 is ENHRY and CDR2 is SYGVKD. This CDR3 has 16 residues. The CDR3 DNA follows: TGTGCCATCAACCCCCGCGCAGGGGGCCCCACCGGGGAGCTGTTTTTT. It codes for CAINPRAGGPTGELFF.

This chain connects TRBV5-1 to TRBJ1-2; TRBD1 might be the D (6 bases). Germline assignment: CDR1 SGHRS and CDR2 YFSETQ. This CDR3 contains 13 residues. The V end was cut by 5 bases, the J end by 2 bases, with 10 bases between. CDR3 amino acids: CASRQGLNYGYTF. The CDR3 region has the DNA TGCGCCAGCAGACAGGGACTGAACTATGGCTACACCTTC.